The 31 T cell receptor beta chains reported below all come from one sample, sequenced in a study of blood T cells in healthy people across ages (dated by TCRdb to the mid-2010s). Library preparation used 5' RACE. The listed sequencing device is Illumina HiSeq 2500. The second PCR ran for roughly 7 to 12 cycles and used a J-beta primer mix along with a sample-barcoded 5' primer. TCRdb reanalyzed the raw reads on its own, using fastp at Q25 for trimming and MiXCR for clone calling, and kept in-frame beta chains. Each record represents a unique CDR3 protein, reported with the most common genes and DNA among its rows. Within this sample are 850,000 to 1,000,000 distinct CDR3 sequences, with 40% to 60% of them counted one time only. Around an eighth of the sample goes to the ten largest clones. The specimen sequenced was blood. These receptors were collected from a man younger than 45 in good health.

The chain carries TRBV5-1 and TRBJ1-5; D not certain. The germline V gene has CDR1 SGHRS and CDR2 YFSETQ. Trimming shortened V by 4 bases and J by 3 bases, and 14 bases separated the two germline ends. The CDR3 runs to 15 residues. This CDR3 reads CASSRGDTDNQPQHF. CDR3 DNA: TGCGCCAGCAGCCGGGGTGACACTGACAATCAGCCCCAGCATTTT.

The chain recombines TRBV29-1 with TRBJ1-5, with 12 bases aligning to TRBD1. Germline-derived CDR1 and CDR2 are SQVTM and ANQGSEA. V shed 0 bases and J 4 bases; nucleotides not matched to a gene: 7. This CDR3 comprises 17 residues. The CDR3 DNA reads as TGCAGCGTTGAAGATCAGGGGACAGGGGGCGGGAATCAGCCCCAGCATTTT. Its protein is CSVEDQGTGGGNQPQHF.

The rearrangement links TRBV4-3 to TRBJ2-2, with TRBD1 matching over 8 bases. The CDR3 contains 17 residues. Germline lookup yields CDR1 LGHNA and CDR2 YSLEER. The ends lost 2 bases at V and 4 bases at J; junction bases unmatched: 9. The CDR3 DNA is TGCGCCAGCAGCCAACAACCCAGGGGGCGCTTCACCGGGGAGCTGTTTTTT. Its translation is CASSQQPRGRFTGELFF.

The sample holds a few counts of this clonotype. The CDR3 is CASSPRDRGQEGYTF. The CDR3 DNA reads as TGTGCCAGCTCACCCCGTGACAGGGGGCAGGAAGGCTACACCTTC. V and J are TRBV18 and TRBJ1-2; 10 positions match TRBD1. The CDR3 contains 15 residues. The germline CDR1 and CDR2 sequences are KGHSH and LQKENI. The J segment lost 8 bases and the V segment lost 3 bases, leaving 9 bases of the junction unmatched.

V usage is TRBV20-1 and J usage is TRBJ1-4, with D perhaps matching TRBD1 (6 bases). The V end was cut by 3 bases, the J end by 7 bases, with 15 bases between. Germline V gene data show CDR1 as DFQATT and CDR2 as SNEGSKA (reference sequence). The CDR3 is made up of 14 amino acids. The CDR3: CSARTEGHGEKLFF. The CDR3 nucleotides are TGCAGTGCTAGGACTGAGGGACATGGTGAAAAACTGTTTTTT.

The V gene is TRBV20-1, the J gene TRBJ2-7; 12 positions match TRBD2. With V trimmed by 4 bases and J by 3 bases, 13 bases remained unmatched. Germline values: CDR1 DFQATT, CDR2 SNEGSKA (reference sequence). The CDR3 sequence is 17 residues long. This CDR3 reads CSAKPPSGGALFYEQYF. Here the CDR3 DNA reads TGCAGTGCTAAACCTCCTAGCGGGGGGGCCCTCTTCTACGAGCAGTACTTC.

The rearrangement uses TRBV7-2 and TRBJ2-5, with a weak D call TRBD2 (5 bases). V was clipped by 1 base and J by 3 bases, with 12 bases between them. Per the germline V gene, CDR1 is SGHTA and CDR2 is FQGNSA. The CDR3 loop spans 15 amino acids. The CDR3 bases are TGTGCCAGCAGCTTAGGGGCCCTGAGGGAAGAGACCCAGTACTTC. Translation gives CASSLGALREETQYF.

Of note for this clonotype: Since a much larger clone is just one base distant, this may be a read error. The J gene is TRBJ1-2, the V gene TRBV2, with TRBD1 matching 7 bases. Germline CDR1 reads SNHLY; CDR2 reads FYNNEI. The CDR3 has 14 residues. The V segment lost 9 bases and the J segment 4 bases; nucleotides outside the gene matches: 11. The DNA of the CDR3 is TGTGCCAGTCACAAGGGGGCAACAGGCTATGGCTACACCTTC. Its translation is CASHKGATGYGYTF.

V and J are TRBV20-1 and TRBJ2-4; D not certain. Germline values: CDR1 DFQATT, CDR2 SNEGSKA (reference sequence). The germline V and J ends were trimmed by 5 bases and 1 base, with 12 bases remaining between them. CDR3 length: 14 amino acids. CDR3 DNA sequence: TGCAGTGCTGGCCAATCCGGGGCCAAAAACATTCAGTACTTC. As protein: CSAGQSGAKNIQYF.

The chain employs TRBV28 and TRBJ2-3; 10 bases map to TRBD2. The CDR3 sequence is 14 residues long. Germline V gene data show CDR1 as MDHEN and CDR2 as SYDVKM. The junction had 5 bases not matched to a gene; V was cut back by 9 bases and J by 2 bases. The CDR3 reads CASRLAGLTDTQYF. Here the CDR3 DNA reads TGTGCCAGTCGACTAGCGGGCCTCACAGATACGCAGTATTTT.

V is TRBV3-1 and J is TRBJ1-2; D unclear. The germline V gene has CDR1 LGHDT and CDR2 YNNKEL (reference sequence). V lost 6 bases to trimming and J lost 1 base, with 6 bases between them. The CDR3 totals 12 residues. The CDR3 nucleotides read TGTGCCAGCAGGCGACGTAACTATGGCTACACCTTC. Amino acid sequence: CASRRRNYGYTF.

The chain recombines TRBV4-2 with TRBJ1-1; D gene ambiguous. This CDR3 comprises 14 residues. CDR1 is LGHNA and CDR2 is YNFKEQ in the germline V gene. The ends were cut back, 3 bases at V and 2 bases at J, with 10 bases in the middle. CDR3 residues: CASSHPVSNTEAFF. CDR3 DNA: TGTGCCAGCAGCCATCCCGTCTCCAACACTGAAGCTTTCTTT.

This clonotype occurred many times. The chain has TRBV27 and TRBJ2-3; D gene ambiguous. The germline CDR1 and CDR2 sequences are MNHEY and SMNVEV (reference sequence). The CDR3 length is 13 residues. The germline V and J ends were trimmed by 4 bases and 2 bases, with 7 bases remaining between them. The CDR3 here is CASSSLLTDTQYF. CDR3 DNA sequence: TGTGCCAGCAGTTCTCTCCTCACAGATACGCAGTATTTT.

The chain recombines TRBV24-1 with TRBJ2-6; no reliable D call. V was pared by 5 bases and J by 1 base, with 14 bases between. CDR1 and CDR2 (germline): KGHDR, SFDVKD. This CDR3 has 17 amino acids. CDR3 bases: TGTGCCACCAGTGTTAACGGAATGGAATCTGGGGCCAACGTCCTGACTTTC. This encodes CATSVNGMESGANVLTF.

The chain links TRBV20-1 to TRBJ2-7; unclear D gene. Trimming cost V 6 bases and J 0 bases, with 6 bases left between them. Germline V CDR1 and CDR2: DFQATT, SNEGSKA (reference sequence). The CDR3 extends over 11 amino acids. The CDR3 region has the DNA TGCAGTGCGAGCAGCTCCTACGAGCAGTACTTC. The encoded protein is CSASSSYEQYF.

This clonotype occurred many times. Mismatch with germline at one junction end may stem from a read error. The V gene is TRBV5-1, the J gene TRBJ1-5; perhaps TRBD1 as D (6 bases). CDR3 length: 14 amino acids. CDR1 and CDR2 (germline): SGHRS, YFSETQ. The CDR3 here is CASSLGGGNQPQHF. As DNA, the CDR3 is TGTGCCAGCAGTTTAGGGGGGGGCAATCAGCCCCAGCATTTT.

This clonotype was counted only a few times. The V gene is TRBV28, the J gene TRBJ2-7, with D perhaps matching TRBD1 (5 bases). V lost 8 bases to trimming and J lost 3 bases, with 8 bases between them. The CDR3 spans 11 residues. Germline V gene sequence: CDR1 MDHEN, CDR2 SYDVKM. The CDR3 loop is CASGANYEQYF. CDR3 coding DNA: TGTGCCAGCGGGGCGAACTACGAGCAGTACTTC.

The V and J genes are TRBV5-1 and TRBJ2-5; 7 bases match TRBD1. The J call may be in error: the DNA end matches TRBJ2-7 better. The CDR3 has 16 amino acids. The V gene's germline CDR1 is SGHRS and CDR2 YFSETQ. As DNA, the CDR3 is TGCGCCAGCAGCTCGGGACAGAGAGCCATAACCTACGAGCAGTACTTC. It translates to CASSSGQRAITYEQYF.

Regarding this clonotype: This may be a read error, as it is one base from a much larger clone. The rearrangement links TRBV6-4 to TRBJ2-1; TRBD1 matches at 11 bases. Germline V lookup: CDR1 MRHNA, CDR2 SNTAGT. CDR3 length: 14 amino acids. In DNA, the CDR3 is TGTACCAGCAGACCCGGACAGGGGGCAGATGAGCAGTTCTTC. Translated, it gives CTSRPGQGADEQFF.

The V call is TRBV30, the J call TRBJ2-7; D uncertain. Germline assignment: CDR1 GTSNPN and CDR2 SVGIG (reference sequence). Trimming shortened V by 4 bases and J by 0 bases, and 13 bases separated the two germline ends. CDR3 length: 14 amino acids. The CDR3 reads CAWIPSGVSYEQYF. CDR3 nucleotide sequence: TGTGCCTGGATTCCCTCCGGCGTCTCCTACGAGCAGTACTTC.

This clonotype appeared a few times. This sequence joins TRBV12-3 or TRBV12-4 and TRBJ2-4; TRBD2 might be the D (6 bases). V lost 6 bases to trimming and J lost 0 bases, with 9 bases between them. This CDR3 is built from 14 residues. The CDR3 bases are TGTGCCAGCAGACCGGGACTAGCCAAAAACATTCAGTACTTC. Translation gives CASRPGLAKNIQYF.

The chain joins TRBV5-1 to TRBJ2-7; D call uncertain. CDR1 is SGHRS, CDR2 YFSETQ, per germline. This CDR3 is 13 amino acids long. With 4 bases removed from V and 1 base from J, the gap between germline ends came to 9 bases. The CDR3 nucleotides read TGCGCCAGCAGCGTGAGTCAGTCCTACGAGCAGTACTTC. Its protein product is CASSVSQSYEQYF.

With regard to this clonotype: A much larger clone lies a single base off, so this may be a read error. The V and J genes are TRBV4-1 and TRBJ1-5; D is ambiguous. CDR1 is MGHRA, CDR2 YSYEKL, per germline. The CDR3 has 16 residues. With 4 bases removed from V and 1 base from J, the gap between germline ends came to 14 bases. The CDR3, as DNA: TGCGCCAGCAGCCCAGATTACAGCTTAAGCAATCAGCCCCAGCATTTT. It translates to CASSPDYSLSNQPQHF.

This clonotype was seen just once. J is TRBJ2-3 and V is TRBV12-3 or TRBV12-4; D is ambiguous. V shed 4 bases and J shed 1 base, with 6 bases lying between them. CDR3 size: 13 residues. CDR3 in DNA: TGTGCCAGCAGTTGTTCAGGCACAGATACGCAGTATTTT. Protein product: CASSCSGTDTQYF.

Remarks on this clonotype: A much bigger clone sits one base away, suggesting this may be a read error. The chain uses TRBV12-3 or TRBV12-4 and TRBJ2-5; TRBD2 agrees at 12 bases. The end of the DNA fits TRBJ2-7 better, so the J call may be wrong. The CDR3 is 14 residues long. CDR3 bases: TGTGCCAGCAGTGGAACTAGCGGGGGGTGCGAGCAGTACTTC. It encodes CASSGTSGGCEQYF.

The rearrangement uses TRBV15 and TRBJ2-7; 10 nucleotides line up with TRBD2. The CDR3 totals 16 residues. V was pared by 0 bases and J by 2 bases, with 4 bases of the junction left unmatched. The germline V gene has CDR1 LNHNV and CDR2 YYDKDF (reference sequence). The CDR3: CATSRDIAGGTYEQYF. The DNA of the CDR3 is TGTGCCACCAGCAGAGATATAGCGGGGGGAACCTACGAGCAGTACTTC.

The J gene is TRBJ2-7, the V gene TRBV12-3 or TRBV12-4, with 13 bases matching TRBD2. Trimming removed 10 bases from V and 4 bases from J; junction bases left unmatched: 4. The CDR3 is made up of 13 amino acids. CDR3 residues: CATRTSGGYEQYF. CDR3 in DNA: TGTGCCACCCGGACTAGCGGGGGATACGAGCAGTACTTC.

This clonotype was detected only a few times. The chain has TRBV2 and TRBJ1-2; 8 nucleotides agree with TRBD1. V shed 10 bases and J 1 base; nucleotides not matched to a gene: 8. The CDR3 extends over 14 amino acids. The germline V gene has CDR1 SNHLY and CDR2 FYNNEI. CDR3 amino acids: CATRRQGINYGYTF. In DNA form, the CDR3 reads TGTGCCACCAGGAGACAGGGGATTAACTATGGCTACACCTTC.

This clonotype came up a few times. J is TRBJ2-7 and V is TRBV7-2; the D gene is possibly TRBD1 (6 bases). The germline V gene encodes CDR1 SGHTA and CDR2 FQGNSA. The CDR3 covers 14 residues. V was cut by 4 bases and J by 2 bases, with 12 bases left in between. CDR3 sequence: CASSSTTGPYEQYF. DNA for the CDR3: TGTGCCAGCAGCTCTACGACAGGTCCCTACGAGCAGTACTTC.

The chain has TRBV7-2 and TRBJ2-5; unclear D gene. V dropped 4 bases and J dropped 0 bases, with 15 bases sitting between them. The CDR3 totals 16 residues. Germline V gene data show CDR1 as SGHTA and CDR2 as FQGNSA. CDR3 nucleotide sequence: TGTGCCAGCAGCTATCCCCCAGAAGGGAACCAAGAGACCCAGTACTTC. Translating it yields CASSYPPEGNQETQYF.

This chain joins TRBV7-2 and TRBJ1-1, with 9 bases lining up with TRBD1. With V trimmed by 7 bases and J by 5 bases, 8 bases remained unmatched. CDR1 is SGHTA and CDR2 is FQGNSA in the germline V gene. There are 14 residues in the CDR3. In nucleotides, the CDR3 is TGTGCCAGCACCGCTGACAGGGGGGTGACTGAAGCTTTCTTT. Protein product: CASTADRGVTEAFF.